The clone carrying this T cell receptor beta chain was seen repeatedly, ten times or more. The antigen is undetermined. TCRdb itself ran the 5' RACE reads through MiXCR, one entry per CDR3 protein. The repertoire includes more than 650,000 distinct CDR3 sequences, approximately 12% of them detected once, and about 0.49% sits in the top ten. This entry is derived from a study of CD8 T cells in ankylosing spondylitis. From germline, CDR1 is MNHNS and CDR2 SASEGT. The ends were cut back, 5 bases at V and 0 bases at J, with 11 bases in the middle. The CDR3 runs to 14 residues. General observations from the study: Roughly 8 highly homologous variants formed a TCR beta motif that appeared characteristic of ankylosing spondylitis blood.

Sequenced material: blood, either unsorted or a sorted T cell fraction (not recorded which). The origin of this receptor is a male donor with ankylosing spondylitis. The chain carries TRBV6-1 and TRBJ2-7; either TRBD1 or TRBD2 may supply D (5 bases each). The CDR3 DNA follows: TGTGCCAGCAGTCGGGGCAGGGCCTCCTACGAGCAGTACTTC. Translating gives CASSRGRASYEQYF.